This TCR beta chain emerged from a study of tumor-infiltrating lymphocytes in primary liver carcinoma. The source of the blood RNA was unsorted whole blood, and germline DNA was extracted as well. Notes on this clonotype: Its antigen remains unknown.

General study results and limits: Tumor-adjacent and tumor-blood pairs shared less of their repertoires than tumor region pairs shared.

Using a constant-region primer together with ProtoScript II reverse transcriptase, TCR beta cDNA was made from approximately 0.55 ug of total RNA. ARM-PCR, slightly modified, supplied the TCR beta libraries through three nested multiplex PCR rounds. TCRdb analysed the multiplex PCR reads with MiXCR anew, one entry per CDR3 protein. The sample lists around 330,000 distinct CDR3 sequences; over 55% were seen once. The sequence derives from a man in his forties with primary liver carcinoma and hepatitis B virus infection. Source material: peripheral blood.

CDR3 amino acids: CASSPGHPGEQYF. In DNA, the CDR3 is TGTGCCAGCAGTCCGGGACACCCGGGCGAGCAGTACTTC. The rearrangement joins TRBV12-3 or TRBV12-4 to TRBJ2-7; D might be TRBD1 (6 bases). The CDR3 extends over 13 amino acids. The V and J ends lost 5 bases and 6 bases respectively, with 14 bases between them.